This T cell receptor beta chain stems from a study of early T cells in non-severe SARS-CoV-2 infection. TCRdb reprocessed the 5' RACE reads via MiXCR and lists one record per CDR3 protein. The table has 55,000 to 75,000 distinct CDR3 sequences, 12% seen once; the top ten hold over 1%. The V and J ends lost 7 bases and 0 bases respectively, with 13 bases between them. This CDR3 has 16 residues. Germline lookup yields CDR1 MDHEN and CDR2 SYDVKM. This clonotype was seen many times. The sequenced sample was whole blood. This clonotype was sampled from an adult who was a healthcare worker with PCR-confirmed SARS-CoV-2 infection or an uninfected control (not recorded which). This chain uses TRBV28 with TRBJ2-6; D not certain. CDR3 amino acids: CASTPWRTSGANVLTF. The CDR3 DNA follows: TGTGCCAGCACTCCCTGGCGGACCTCTGGGGCCAACGTCCTGACTTTC.